Each of the 3 T cell receptor beta chains below was sequenced from the same sample in a study of CD8 T cells in ankylosing spondylitis. Findings and limits, study-wide: One TCR beta motif, made up of several highly homologous variants, appeared characteristic of ankylosing spondylitis blood.

What these receptors recognize is not known. TCRdb fed the 5' RACE reads into MiXCR, producing one record per CDR3 protein. The repertoire holds 350,000 to 550,000 distinct CDR3 sequences, with roughly 25% as singletons. The sample taken for sequencing was blood, either unsorted or a sorted T cell fraction (not recorded which). The receptors shown here come from a male donor with ankylosing spondylitis.

This clonotype has only a few counts. V is TRBV19 and J is TRBJ2-7; TRBD2 aligns across 7 bases. The CDR3 runs 13 residues. Looked up from germline, CDR1 is LNHDA and CDR2 is SQIVND (reference sequence). V shed 6 bases and J 0 bases; nucleotides not matched to a gene: 2. CDR3 amino acids: CASRASGSYEQYV. CDR3 DNA sequence: TGTGCCAGTAGAGCTAGCGGCTCCTACGAGCAGTACGTC.

The V and J genes are TRBV5-1 and TRBJ1-5; TRBD1 matches 9 bases. The V gene's germline CDR1 is SGHRS and CDR2 YFSETQ. V dropped 0 bases and J dropped 4; count of bases not matched to a gene: 2. The CDR3 is 15 residues long. The CDR3 nucleotides are TGCGCCAGCAGCTTGGGGGACAGGGAAAATCAGCCCCAGCATTTT. It encodes CASSLGDRENQPQHF.

The J gene is TRBJ2-2, the V gene TRBV7-6; TRBD1 matches 7 bases. The CDR3 has 15 residues. J was trimmed by 3 bases and V by 5 bases; bases with no gene match: 6. Germline CDR1 is SGHVS and CDR2 is FNYEAQ. CDR3 in amino acids: CASSPRTGYTGELFF. In DNA, the CDR3 is TGTGCCAGCAGCCCACGGACAGGCTACACCGGGGAGCTGTTTTTT.